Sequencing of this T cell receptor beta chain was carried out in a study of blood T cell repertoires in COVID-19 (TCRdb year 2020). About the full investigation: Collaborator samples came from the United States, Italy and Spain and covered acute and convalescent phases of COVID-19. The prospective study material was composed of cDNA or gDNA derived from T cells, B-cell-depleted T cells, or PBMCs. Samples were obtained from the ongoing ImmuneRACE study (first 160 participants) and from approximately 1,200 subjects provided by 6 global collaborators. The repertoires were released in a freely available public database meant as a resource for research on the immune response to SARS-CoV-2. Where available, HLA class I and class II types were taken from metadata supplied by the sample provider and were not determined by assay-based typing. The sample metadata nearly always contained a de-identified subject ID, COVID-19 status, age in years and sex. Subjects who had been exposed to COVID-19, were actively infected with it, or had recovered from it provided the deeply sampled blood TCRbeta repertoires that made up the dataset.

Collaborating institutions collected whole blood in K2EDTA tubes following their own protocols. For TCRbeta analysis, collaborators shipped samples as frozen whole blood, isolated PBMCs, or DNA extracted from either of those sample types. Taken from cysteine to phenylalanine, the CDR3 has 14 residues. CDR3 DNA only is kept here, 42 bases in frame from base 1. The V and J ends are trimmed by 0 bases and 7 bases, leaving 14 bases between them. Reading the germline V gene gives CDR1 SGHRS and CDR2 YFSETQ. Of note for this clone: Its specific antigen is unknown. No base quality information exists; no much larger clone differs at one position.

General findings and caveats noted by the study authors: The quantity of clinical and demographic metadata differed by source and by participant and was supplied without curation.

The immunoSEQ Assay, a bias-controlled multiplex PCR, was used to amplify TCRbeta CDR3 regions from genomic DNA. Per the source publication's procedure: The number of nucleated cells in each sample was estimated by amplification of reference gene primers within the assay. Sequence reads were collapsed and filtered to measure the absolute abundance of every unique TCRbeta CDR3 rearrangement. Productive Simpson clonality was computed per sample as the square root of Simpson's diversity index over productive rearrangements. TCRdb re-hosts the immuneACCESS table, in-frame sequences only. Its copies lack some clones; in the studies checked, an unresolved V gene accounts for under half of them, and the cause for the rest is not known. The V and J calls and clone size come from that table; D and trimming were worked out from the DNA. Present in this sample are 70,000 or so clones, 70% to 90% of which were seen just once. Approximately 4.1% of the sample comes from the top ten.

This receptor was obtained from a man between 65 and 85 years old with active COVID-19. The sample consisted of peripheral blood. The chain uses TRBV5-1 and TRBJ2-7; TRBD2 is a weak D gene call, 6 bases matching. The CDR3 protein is CASSLVGGAGEQYF. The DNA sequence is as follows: TGCGCCAGCAGCTTGGTAGGTGGGGCGGGGGAGCAGTACTTC. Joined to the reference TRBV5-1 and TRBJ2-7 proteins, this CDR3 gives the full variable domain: KAGVTQTPRYLIKTRGQQVTLSCSPISGHRSVSWYQQTPGQGLQFLFEYFSETQRNKGNFPGRFSGRQFSNSRSEMNVSTLELGDSALYLCASSLVGGAGEQYFGPGTRLTVT.